Listed here are 28 T cell receptor beta chains from one sample, sequenced in a study of Graves' ophthalmopathy and Graves' hyperthyroidism. RNA transcripts provided the template for amplifying TCR beta CDR3 regions. RT-PCR with HTBI primers came first, then second-round multiplex PCR. TCRdb called the multiplex PCR reads again in MiXCR, with one record for every CDR3 protein. The sample consists of hundreds of thousands of distinct CDR3 sequences, around 20% of them appearing once. The sample was peripheral blood. All receptors derive from a woman aged 18 to 35 with stable Graves' hyperthyroidism.

At least ten counts were recorded for this clonotype. This chain joins TRBV20-1 and TRBJ2-7; D not certain. CDR3 size: 11 residues. Trimming removed 3 bases at V and 1 base at J, with 4 bases between. CDR1 is DFQATT, CDR2 SNEGSKA, per germline (reference sequence). CDR3 sequence: CSARPSYEQYF. The CDR3 DNA reads as TGCAGTGCTAGGCCTTCCTACGAGCAGTACTTC.

At least ten counts were recorded for this clonotype. This chain links TRBV11-2 with TRBJ2-2, with 9 bases matching TRBD2. The CDR3 totals 16 residues. Germline loops: CDR1 SGHAT, CDR2 FQNNGV. Germline trimming cut 7 bases from V and 4 bases from J; bases unmatched to any gene: 10. The chain's CDR3 is CASTFLAGAGTGELFF. The CDR3 coding sequence is TGTGCCAGCACCTTCTTAGCGGGAGCGGGCACCGGGGAGCTGTTTTTT.

The table lists this clonotype with many counts. The chain uses TRBV28 and TRBJ1-5; no reliable D call. Germline values: CDR1 MDHEN, CDR2 SYDVKM. V lost 6 bases to trimming and J lost 5 bases, with 17 bases between them. The CDR3 is 15 residues long. The CDR3 nucleotides are TGTGCCAGCAGCGTATCCGTTGGGAATTATCAGCCCCAGCATTTT. Its translation: CASSVSVGNYQPQHF.

The chain has TRBV7-8 and TRBJ2-2, with D possibly TRBD1 on 5 matching bases. V was trimmed by 5 bases and J by 6 bases, leaving 13 bases between them. The germline V gene encodes CDR1 SGHVS and CDR2 FQNEAQ. CDR3 length: 14 residues. The CDR3 DNA reads as TGTGCCAGCAGCCTAAGGGCAGGGCCCGGGGAGCTGTTTTTT. This translates into CASSLRAGPGELFF. Full variable domain (outside the CDR3, taken from reference TRBV7-8 and TRBJ2-2): GAGVSQSPRYKVAKRGQDVALRCDPISGHVSLFWYQQALGQGPEFLTYFQNEAQLDKSGLPSDRFFAERPEGSVSTLKIQRTQQEDSAVYLCASSLRAGPGELFFGEGSRLTVL.

Notes on this clonotype: The final CDR3 position lacks the conserved phenylalanine or tryptophan, pointing to a likely read error. The DNA is omitted, as the CDR3 cannot be located on it reliably, and the CDR3 follows TCRdb's listing. The rearrangement links TRBV11-2 to TRBJ2-2. Germline assignment: CDR1 SGHAT and CDR2 FQNNGV. The CDR3 is 16 residues long, counting both termini. The CDR3 sequence is CASSLSLAENTGELCL.

This clonotype was seen ten or more times. This sequence joins TRBV5-1 and TRBJ1-2; D not certain. Per the germline V gene, CDR1 is SGHRS and CDR2 is YFSETQ. V was clipped by 2 bases and J by 4 bases, with 9 bases between them. CDR3 length equals 13 residues. In DNA form, the CDR3 reads TGCGCCAGCAGCTTTGGAGCAAGCTATGGCTACACCTTC. Translating it yields CASSFGASYGYTF.

This clonotype was picked up many times. The V call is TRBV6-2 or TRBV6-3, the J call TRBJ2-6, with D unresolved. CDR1 and CDR2 (germline): MNHEY, SVGEGT. The CDR3 is made up of 16 amino acids. The germline V and J ends were trimmed by 6 bases and 2 bases, with 14 bases remaining between them. The CDR3 nucleotides read TGTGCCAGCAGCCCCTACCCTGGCCCTGGGGCCAACGTCCTGACTTTC. This encodes CASSPYPGPGANVLTF.

This clonotype was detected ten times or more. The chain carries TRBV2 and TRBJ1-5; D is perhaps TRBD1 (5 bases). Germline CDR1 reads SNHLY; CDR2 reads FYNNEI. Trimming took 6 bases from V and 6 from J, leaving 18 bases between them. The CDR3 has 15 amino acids. The CDR3, as DNA: TGTGCCAGCAGCCAAAACAGGAAATTGGGTCAGCCCCAGCATTTT. Its protein is CASSQNRKLGQPQHF. Full variable domain (rest looked up from reference TRBV2 and TRBJ1-5): EPEVTQTPSHQVTQMGQEVILRCVPISNHLYFYWYRQILGQKVEFLVSFYNNEISEKSEIFDDQFSVERPDGSNFTLKIRSTKLEDSAMYFCASSQNRKLGQPQHFGDGTRLSIL.

In this sample, this clonotype turned up many times. The chain has TRBV11-2 and TRBJ2-7, with TRBD1 as a possible D gene (5 bases). CDR1 SGHAT and CDR2 FQNNGV come from the germline V gene. The V end lost 6 bases, the J end lost 2 bases, and 14 bases lay between the germline ends. CDR3 length equals 14 residues. The CDR3 DNA reads as TGTGCCAGCAGATCGGACAAAACGACCTACGAGCAGTACTTC. Translating gives CASRSDKTTYEQYF.

The CDR3 spells CASSSGTVSEQYF. DNA for the CDR3: TGTGCCAGCAGCTCGGGGACAGTTAGCGAGCAGTACTTC. V is TRBV12-3 or TRBV12-4 and J is TRBJ2-7, with 7 bases fitting TRBD1. The CDR3 runs 13 residues. The V segment lost 6 bases and the J segment 6 bases; nucleotides outside the gene matches: 8.

Many counts were recorded for this clonotype. The chain employs TRBV20-1 and TRBJ2-4; D is undetermined. Germline V gives CDR1 DFQATT, CDR2 SNEGSKA (reference sequence). The V end lost 0 bases, the J end lost 0 bases, and 12 bases lay between the germline ends. The CDR3 spans 16 residues. In DNA form, the CDR3 reads TGCAGTGCTAGAGACCCAGGAACCATAGCCAAAAACATTCAGTACTTC. This codes for CSARDPGTIAKNIQYF.

This clonotype was seen at least ten times. The chain recombines TRBV12-3 or TRBV12-4 with TRBJ2-7, with D unresolved. V was pared by 2 bases and J by 3 bases, with 8 bases between. CDR3 length: 13 residues. DNA of the CDR3: TGTGCCAGCAGTTTATCAATAGTCTACGAGCAGTACTTC. This translates into CASSLSIVYEQYF.

This clonotype has ten or more counts. The chain joins TRBV6-1 to TRBJ2-6, with D possibly TRBD2 on 5 matching bases. Germline V CDR1 and CDR2: MNHNS, SASEGT. The CDR3 is made up of 16 amino acids. Trimming removed 6 bases from V and 4 bases from J, with 16 bases in between. The CDR3 sequence is CASSRGEGSGANVLTF. The CDR3 DNA sequence: TGTGCCAGCAGCCGAGGCGAGGGTTCAGGGGCCAACGTCCTGACTTTC.

In this sample, this clonotype turned up many times. The genes are TRBV6-4 and TRBJ2-5; D is tentatively TRBD1 or TRBD2 (5 bases each). CDR1 and CDR2 from the germline V gene are MRHNA and SNTAGT. This CDR3 is built from 15 residues. Trimming removed 7 bases at V and 1 base at J, with 16 bases between. The CDR3 loop reads CASTLRSRGQETQYF. The CDR3 DNA reads as TGTGCCAGCACCCTCCGCTCGAGGGGCCAAGAGACCCAGTACTTC.

This clonotype was observed many times. The chain recombines TRBV7-2 with TRBJ1-1, with TRBD1 matching over 10 bases. Germline V gene sequence: CDR1 SGHTA, CDR2 FQGNSA. The V and J ends lost 1 base and 11 bases, in that order; junction bases with no gene match: 7. The CDR3 has 14 amino acids. The CDR3 is CASSLGLGQGLAFF. CDR3 coding DNA: TGTGCCAGCAGCTTAGGATTGGGACAGGGGCTGGCTTTCTTT.

This chain connects TRBV28 to TRBJ2-2; TRBD1 agrees at 8 bases. The CDR3 is 14 residues long. Germline CDR1 MDHEN, CDR2 SYDVKM. J lost 7 bases, V lost 6 bases, and 7 bases had no gene match. In nucleotides, the CDR3 is TGTGCCAGCAGGAGGACAGGGCGGGACGGGGAGCTGTTTTTT. Its protein product is CASRRTGRDGELFF.

This clonotype was seen ten or more times. This rearrangement joins TRBV19 to TRBJ2-7, with 8 bases that match TRBD1. The CDR3 totals 16 residues. Germline assignment: CDR1 LNHDA and CDR2 SQIVND (reference sequence). J lost 3 bases, V lost 2 bases, and 9 bases had no gene match. The CDR3 loop is CASSIFWDRRNYEQYF. The CDR3 coding sequence is TGTGCCAGTAGTATATTTTGGGACAGGAGAAACTACGAGCAGTACTTC.

This clonotype was observed at least ten times. The CDR3 loop reads CASSPIRGAVGELFF. CDR3 sequence (DNA): TGTGCCAGCAGCCCAATCCGGGGGGCGGTCGGGGAGCTGTTTTTT. This sequence joins TRBV11-2 and TRBJ2-2, with D maybe TRBD2 (7 bases). The germline gives CDR1 SGHAT, CDR2 FQNNGV. The V end lost 5 bases, the J end lost 7 bases, and 17 bases lay between the germline ends. CDR3 length: 15 amino acids.

The chain carries TRBV28 and TRBJ2-7, with D hard to call. V shed 5 bases and J shed 3 bases, with 11 bases lying between them. CDR1 is MDHEN, CDR2 SYDVKM, per germline. The CDR3 covers 13 residues. The CDR3 nucleotides are TGTGCCAGCAGTCCCCGCAAAGACTACGAGCAGTACTTC. Protein: CASSPRKDYEQYF.

This clonotype was seen ten or more times. This chain uses TRBV20-1 with TRBJ1-1, with TRBD1 as a possible D gene (5 bases). The CDR3 covers 14 residues. Looked up from germline, CDR1 is DFQATT and CDR2 is SNEGSKA (reference sequence). V lost 1 base, J lost 0 bases, and 9 bases lay in between. As DNA, the CDR3 is TGCAGTGCTAGAGGTCTGACAGTGAACACTGAAGCTTTCTTT. Amino acid sequence: CSARGLTVNTEAFF.

The chain carries TRBV28 and TRBJ1-5, with 8 bases that match TRBD1. Unmatched junction bases numbered 11, after V lost 3 bases and J lost 7 bases. The CDR3 totals 16 residues. Germline V gene sequence: CDR1 MDHEN, CDR2 SYDVKM. The CDR3: CASSLGGRGLRQPQHF. The DNA of the CDR3 is TGTGCCAGCAGTTTGGGGGGCAGGGGGCTTCGGCAGCCCCAGCATTTT.

This clonotype came up many times. V gene TRBV2 combines with J gene TRBJ1-1; D might be TRBD1 (6 bases). CDR1 is SNHLY and CDR2 is FYNNEI in the germline V gene. V was trimmed by 7 bases and J by 6 bases, leaving 15 bases between them. CDR3 length equals 13 residues. CDR3 in amino acids: CASNLQGTAEAFF. The CDR3 DNA reads TGTGCCAGCAATCTACAGGGTACAGCTGAAGCTTTCTTT.

This clonotype was observed many times. V usage is TRBV5-1 and J usage is TRBJ1-3; D is ambiguous. V lost 0 bases to trimming and J lost 0 bases, with 10 bases between them. CDR3 length: 16 amino acids. The germline gives CDR1 SGHRS, CDR2 YFSETQ. The CDR3 bases are TGCGCCAGCAGCTTGGGTCCGCGGCTCTCTGGAAACACCATATATTTT. Translated, it gives CASSLGPRLSGNTIYF.

The table lists this clonotype with many counts. The chain couples TRBV20-1 to TRBJ2-7, with 9 bases lining up with TRBD2. The CDR3 has 14 amino acids. V was pared by 6 bases and J by 0 bases, with 6 bases of the junction left unmatched. Germline values: CDR1 DFQATT, CDR2 SNEGSKA (reference sequence). CDR3 DNA sequence: TGCAGTGCCGAAAAGACTAGCGGCTCCTACGAGCAGTACTTC. Its protein product is CSAEKTSGSYEQYF.

This clonotype came up many times. The chain employs TRBV4-3 and TRBJ2-7; the D is unclear. The CDR3 sequence is 14 residues long. Germline lookup yields CDR1 LGHNA and CDR2 YSLEER. The V gene lost 1 base and the J gene lost 1 base, with 8 bases spanning the gap. Here the CDR3 reads CASSQAFGSYEQYF. The DNA for the CDR3 is TGCGCCAGCAGCCAAGCTTTCGGATCCTACGAGCAGTACTTC.

The chain links TRBV15 to TRBJ1-5; 9 nucleotides match TRBD1. V shed 5 bases, J shed 4 bases, and the junction held 6 bases outside the gene matches. Germline assignment: CDR1 LNHNV and CDR2 YYDKDF (reference sequence). The CDR3 loop spans 15 amino acids. CDR3 loop: CATSPSQGANQPQHF. The CDR3 nucleotides are TGTGCCACCAGCCCTTCACAGGGGGCTAATCAGCCCCAGCATTTT.

A word on this clonotype: A much larger clonotype is one base distant, so this may be a read error. Without the conserved terminal phenylalanine or tryptophan, this CDR3 likely stems from a read error. The V and J genes are TRBV13 and TRBJ1-2; TRBD1 matches 7 bases. With V trimmed by 4 bases and J by 4 bases, 9 bases remained unmatched. The CDR3 extends over 15 amino acids. CDR1 and CDR2 from the germline V gene are PRHDT and FYEKMQ (reference sequence). The CDR3 nucleotides read TGTGCCAGCAGCTCAACAGGGGACATTGGCTATGGCTACACCTTG. Protein: CASSSTGDIGYGYTL.

This clonotype occurred a few times. This rearrangement joins TRBV10-3 to TRBJ2-5; D not certain. The CDR3 spans 14 residues. V was cut by 0 bases and J by 4 bases, with 9 bases left in between. In germline, CDR1 is ENHRY, CDR2 SYGVKD. CDR3 bases: TGTGCCATCAGTGAGTCGTTAGTGAGAGAGACCCAGTACTTC. This sequence encodes CAISESLVRETQYF.